The present T cell receptor (beta chain) was sequenced within a study of blood T cell repertoires in COVID-19. Enrolled during active infection, Seattle patients were then followed longitudinally. CDR3 length: 14 amino acids. Deletions cut 0 bases from V and 2 bases from J, with 8 bases between. Per the germline V gene, CDR1 is MGHRA and CDR2 is YSYEKL. Produced via immunoSEQ multiplex PCR; TCRdb's table is partial and in-frame only. Of about 500,000 clones in the sample, about 91% were seen once. Sequences were obtained from peripheral blood. V usage is TRBV4-1 and J usage is TRBJ2-7; D unclear. The receptor's source is a man between 18 and 29 years old with COVID-19, enrolled during active disease. The CDR3 DNA follows: TGCGCCAGCAGCCAAGATTACCCAGCCTACGAGCAGTACTTC. It translates to CASSQDYPAYEQYF.